Listed here are 23 T cell receptor beta chains from one sample, sequenced in a study of cytomegalovirus exposure and HLA in healthy donors (dated by TCRdb to about 2017). The library was generated by the immunoSEQ multiplex PCR assay. A mixture of 60 forward primers for TCR Vbeta segments and 13 reverse primers for TCR Jbeta segments was used in the multiplex PCR. Here the immuneACCESS table is served through TCRdb, limited to in-frame sequences with V and J called. Missing clones are a known gap in these copies; in checked studies unresolved V genes cover under half, and the rest lacks a known reason. In this sample the table shows about 140,000 clones, about 80% of which occur a single time. The ten largest clones take up roughly 4.7% of the sample. Sequences were obtained from PBMCs. These receptors were taken from a man aged 40-49 years in good health and CMV-seronegative.

The rearrangement joins TRBV7-8 to TRBJ1-5, with TRBD1 matching over 12 bases. Trimming cost V 0 bases and J 2 bases; bases outside gene matches: 8. This CDR3 contains 19 residues. Germline loops: CDR1 SGHVS, CDR2 FQNEAQ. The CDR3 protein is CASSLANTGQGAGNQPQHF. DNA for the CDR3: TGTGCCAGCAGCTTAGCAAATACGGGACAGGGGGCCGGCAATCAGCCCCAGCATTTT.

This clone was seen a few times. The genes are TRBV18 and TRBJ1-5, with D unclear. The germline V gene encodes CDR1 KGHSH and CDR2 LQKENI. Between the trimmed V and J ends, which lost 4 bases and 5 bases, there was a span of 9 bases. The CDR3 is made up of 13 amino acids. CDR3 sequence: CASSHKSDQPQHF. CDR3 bases: TGTGCCAGCTCACACAAGTCCGATCAGCCCCAGCATTTT.

This clone was seen more than once but under ten times. The chain employs TRBV7-9 and TRBJ1-1; 7 bases align to TRBD1. V shed 3 bases and J 1 base; nucleotides not matched to a gene: 8. Germline CDR1 SEHNR, CDR2 FQNEAQ (reference sequence). The CDR3 loop spans 16 amino acids. The CDR3 coding sequence is TGTGCCAGCAGCTTCCCTGGGGACAGATCGAACACTGAAGCTTTCTTT. Amino acid sequence: CASSFPGDRSNTEAFF.

The genes are TRBV7-9 and TRBJ2-7, with TRBD2 as a possible D gene (7 bases). The germline CDR1 and CDR2 sequences are SEHNR and FQNEAQ (reference sequence). Trimming cost V 6 bases and J 0 bases, with 12 bases left between them. This CDR3 comprises 14 residues. This CDR3 reads CASRWGGRSYEQYF. CDR3 sequence (DNA): TGTGCCAGCAGATGGGGGGGCCGCTCCTACGAGCAGTACTTC.

The chain couples TRBV7-9 to TRBJ2-7, with 9 positions matching TRBD1. Germline V gene lookup returns CDR1 SEHNR and CDR2 FQNEAQ (reference sequence). The V segment lost 10 bases and the J segment 3 bases; nucleotides outside the gene matches: 7. The CDR3 consists of 13 residues. The CDR3 loop is CAINRGLGYEQYF. The CDR3 DNA reads as TGTGCCATCAACAGGGGGCTAGGCTACGAGCAGTACTTC.

V gene TRBV6-1 combines with J gene TRBJ1-1, with a tentative D call TRBD1 (6 bases). Germline V gene lookup returns CDR1 MNHNS and CDR2 SASEGT. Deletions cut 7 bases from V and 1 base from J, with 13 bases between. This CDR3 contains 14 residues. The CDR3 loop is CASTLRTANTEAFF. DNA of the CDR3: TGTGCCAGCACTCTCCGGACAGCGAACACTGAAGCTTTCTTT.

The chain is built from TRBV6-5 and TRBJ2-7; TRBD1 agrees at 8 bases. Germline-derived CDR1 and CDR2 are MNHEY and SVGAGI. Unmatched junction bases numbered 12, after V lost 5 bases and J lost 6 bases. This CDR3 comprises 15 residues. The CDR3 bases are TGTGCCAGCAGTCCCTCCGGGACAGGCTTTCGCGAGCAGTACTTC. Translated: CASSPSGTGFREQYF.

The rearrangement joins TRBV6-5 to TRBJ1-4; tentatively, D is TRBD1 (6 bases). Germline loops: CDR1 MNHEY, CDR2 SVGAGI. The CDR3 runs to 15 residues. The V and J ends lost 6 bases and 2 bases respectively, with 13 bases between them. As DNA, the CDR3 is TGTGCCAGCAGGAAAACAGGGCCCACTAATGAAAAACTGTTTTTT. Encoded protein: CASRKTGPTNEKLFF.

The genes are TRBV4-1 and TRBJ1-5; D perhaps matches TRBD1 (6 bases). Germline CDR1 MGHRA, CDR2 YSYEKL. This CDR3 region has 16 residues. Trimming cost V 1 base and J 5 bases, with 15 bases left between them. CDR3 bases: TGCGCCAGCAGCCAAGTTCCAGGGGCTCGCTATCAGCCCCAGCATTTT. Protein product: CASSQVPGARYQPQHF.

The V call is TRBV5-4, the J call TRBJ2-1; TRBD2 matches 8 bases. Germline CDR1 is SGHNT and CDR2 is YYREEE (reference sequence). CDR3 size: 15 residues. V lost 6 bases, J lost 9 bases, and 14 bases stayed unmatched. CDR3 residues: CASTSGAGGFSEQFF. In nucleotides, the CDR3 is TGTGCCAGCACCTCCGGGGCGGGGGGCTTCAGTGAGCAGTTCTTC.

V and J are TRBV10-2 and TRBJ2-1; 15 bases are shared with TRBD2. Germline V gene sequence: CDR1 WSHSY, CDR2 SAAADI. This CDR3 has 17 amino acids. The J segment lost 6 bases and the V segment lost 7 bases, leaving 10 bases of the junction unmatched. CDR3 region: CASIYGLAGGNGNEQFF. The CDR3 bases are TGCGCCAGCATTTATGGACTAGCGGGGGGGAATGGCAATGAGCAGTTCTTC.

V gene TRBV9 combines with J gene TRBJ1-2; 8 bases match TRBD1. Germline loops: CDR1 SGDLS, CDR2 YYNGEE. The CDR3 loop spans 16 amino acids. V lost 3 bases and J lost 1; bases outside the gene matches: 8. The CDR3 DNA follows: TGTGCCAGCAGCGCAGGGGGCGCGGTGATTAACTATGGCTACACCTTC. This encodes CASSAGGAVINYGYTF.

The chain employs TRBV4-1 and TRBJ2-7; 7 bases are a match to TRBD1. After removal of 1 base from V and 1 base from J, the junction contained 7 bases not matched to a gene. The CDR3 is 16 residues long. Germline V gene lookup returns CDR1 MGHRA and CDR2 YSYEKL. This chain's CDR3 is CASSQASGGRSYEQYF. CDR3 DNA: TGCGCCAGCAGCCAAGCTTCAGGGGGTCGGTCCTACGAGCAGTACTTC.

The chain's CDR3 is CASSLGTGDEQYF. CDR3 sequence (DNA): TGTGCCAGCAGCTTAGGGACAGGGGATGAGCAGTACTTC. This chain uses TRBV7-9 with TRBJ2-7, with 9 bases identical to TRBD1. Losses at the gene ends were 1 base for V and 7 bases for J; bases not matched to a gene: 2. Germline CDR1 SEHNR, CDR2 FQNEAQ (reference sequence). The CDR3 has 13 residues.

This chain connects TRBV7-3 to TRBJ2-3, with 14 bases lining up with TRBD2. The germline V gene encodes CDR1 SGHTA and CDR2 FQGTGA. V lost 5 bases and J lost 8; bases outside the gene matches: 9. The CDR3 consists of 16 residues. In DNA form, the CDR3 reads TGTGCCAGCAGCGAGACTAGCGGGGGGGCCTCTATTACGCAGTATTTT. This codes for CASSETSGGASITQYF.

This rearrangement joins TRBV19 to TRBJ2-3; 10 bases align to TRBD1. This CDR3 comprises 14 residues. CDR1 is LNHDA and CDR2 is SQIVND in the germline V gene (reference sequence). Trimming took 9 bases from V and 2 from J; bases not matched to a gene: 5. CDR3 residues: CASTGTGATDTQYF. CDR3 nucleotides: TGTGCCAGCACCGGGACAGGGGCCACAGATACGCAGTATTTT. Supplemented by reference TRBV19 and TRBJ2-3, the full variable domain reads DGGITQSPKYLFRKEGQNVTLSCEQNLNHDAMYWYRQDPGQGLRLIYYSQIVNDFQKGDIAEGYSVSREKKESFPLTVTSAQKNPTAFYLCASTGTGATDTQYFGPGTRLTVL.

V and J are TRBV5-4 and TRBJ2-5; TRBD2 is a possible D gene (6 bases). CDR1 and CDR2 (germline): SGHNT, YYREEE (reference sequence). V dropped 4 bases and J dropped 4 bases, with 14 bases sitting between them. The CDR3 covers 14 residues. CDR3 amino acids: CASSPKPGLETQYF. The CDR3 DNA follows: TGTGCCAGCAGCCCCAAACCGGGACTAGAGACCCAGTACTTC. Full variable domain (remainder filled in from reference TRBV5-4 and TRBJ2-5): ETGVTQSPTHLIKTRGQQVTLRCSSQSGHNTVSWYQQALGQGPQFIFQYYREEENGRGNFPPRFSGLQFPNYSSELNVNALELDDSALYLCASSPKPGLETQYFGPGTRLLVL.

The chain uses TRBV7-2 and TRBJ2-1, with 9 bases aligning to TRBD1. V shed 0 bases, J shed 9 bases, and the junction held 9 bases outside the gene matches. Germline V CDR1 and CDR2: SGHTA, FQGNSA. The CDR3 runs 16 residues. In DNA, the CDR3 is TGTGCCAGCAGCTTAGCGTTTGGACAGGGACAGGGTGAGCAGTTCTTC. Protein sequence: CASSLAFGQGQGEQFF.

The chain links TRBV2 to TRBJ1-2, with 7 bases matching TRBD1. The CDR3 extends over 12 amino acids. The germline CDR1 and CDR2 sequences are SNHLY and FYNNEI. V trimming: 8 bases; J trimming: 8 bases; junction bases outside the gene matches: 8. In nucleotides, the CDR3 is TGTGCCAGCCTGGACAGGTTGGCAGGCTACACCTTC. Translated, it gives CASLDRLAGYTF.

The rearrangement joins TRBV5-1 to TRBJ2-5; no firm D call. The CDR3 is made up of 14 amino acids. Germline-derived CDR1 and CDR2 are SGHRS and YFSETQ. Trimming cost V 4 bases and J 1 base, with 11 bases left between them. The CDR3 coding sequence is TGCGCCAGCAGCCCGAGGATGACCCAAGAGACCCAGTACTTC. Translated: CASSPRMTQETQYF. The full variable domain, with the rest looked up from reference TRBV5-1 and TRBJ2-5, is KAGVTQTPRYLIKTRGQQVTLSCSPISGHRSVSWYQQTPGQGLQFLFEYFSETQRNKGNFPGRFSGRQFSNSRSEMNVSTLELGDSALYLCASSPRMTQETQYFGPGTRLLVL.

In the case of this clone: One end of the junction varies from germline; a read error may be responsible. This sample also contains other DNA sequences that code for the same CDR3. V is TRBV2 and J is TRBJ1-6, with 8 bases identical to TRBD1. The CDR3 spans 16 residues. The V gene's germline CDR1 is SNHLY and CDR2 FYNNEI. In nucleotides, the CDR3 is TGTGCCAGCAGTGAAGCGGGACAGGTCGTTAATTCCCCCCTCCACTTT. Its translation is CASSEAGQVVNSPLHF.

The CDR3 DNA reads TGTGCCAGCAGCTTAGATGCCGGGGGCTATGGCTACACCTTC. It yields the protein CASSLDAGGYGYTF. V usage is TRBV7-9 and J usage is TRBJ1-2; weak D call: TRBD1 (5 bases). Trimming left V 1 base short and J 4 bases short, with 10 bases between. The germline gives CDR1 SEHNR, CDR2 FQNEAQ (reference sequence). The CDR3 contains 14 residues.

This chain joins TRBV7-8 and TRBJ1-5; D remains ambiguous. Germline V gives CDR1 SGHVS, CDR2 FQNEAQ. The length of the CDR3 is 12 residues. V was trimmed by 5 bases and J by 8 bases, leaving 10 bases between them. The CDR3 reads CASSIPEKPQHF. The CDR3 region has the DNA TGTGCCAGCAGCATTCCCGAGAAGCCCCAGCATTTT.